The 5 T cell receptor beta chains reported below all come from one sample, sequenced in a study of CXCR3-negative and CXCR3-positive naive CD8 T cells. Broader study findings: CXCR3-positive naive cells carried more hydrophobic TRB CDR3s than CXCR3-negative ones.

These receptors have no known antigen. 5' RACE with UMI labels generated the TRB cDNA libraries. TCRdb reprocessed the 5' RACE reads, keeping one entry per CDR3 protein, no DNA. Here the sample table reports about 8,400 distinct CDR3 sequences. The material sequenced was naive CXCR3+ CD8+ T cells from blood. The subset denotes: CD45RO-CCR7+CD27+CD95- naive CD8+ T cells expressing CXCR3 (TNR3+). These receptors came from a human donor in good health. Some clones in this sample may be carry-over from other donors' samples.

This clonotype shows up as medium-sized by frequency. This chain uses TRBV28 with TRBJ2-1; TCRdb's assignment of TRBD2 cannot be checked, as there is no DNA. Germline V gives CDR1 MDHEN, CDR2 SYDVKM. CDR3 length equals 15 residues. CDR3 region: CASSRLAGGNNEQFF.

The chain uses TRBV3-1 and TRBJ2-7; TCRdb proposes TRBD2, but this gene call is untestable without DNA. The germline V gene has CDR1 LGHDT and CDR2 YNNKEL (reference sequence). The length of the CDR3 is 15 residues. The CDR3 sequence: CASSQGDLGAHEQYF.

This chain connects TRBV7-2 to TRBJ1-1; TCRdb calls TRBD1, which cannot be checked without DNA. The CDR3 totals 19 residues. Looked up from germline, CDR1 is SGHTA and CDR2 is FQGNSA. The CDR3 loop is CASSLDPSAPWPVNTEAFF.

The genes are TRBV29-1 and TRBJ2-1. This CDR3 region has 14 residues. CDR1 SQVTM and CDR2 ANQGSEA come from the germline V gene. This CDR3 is CSVEEQDSYNEQFF.

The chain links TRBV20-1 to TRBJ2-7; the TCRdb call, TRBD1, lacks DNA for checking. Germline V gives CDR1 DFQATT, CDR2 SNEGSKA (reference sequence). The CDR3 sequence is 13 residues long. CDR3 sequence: CSAEDRVTYEQYF.